Reported below is one T cell receptor beta chain. The antigen is undetermined. The sample belongs to a study of beta chain features in type 1 diabetes. Study findings and constraints: Equally in patients and controls, shorter templates might have been favored by PCR. The study found that naive, central memory and Treg TCRB repertoires appeared more similar in patients than in healthy donors.

Per germline, CDR1 SQVTM and CDR2 ANQGSEA. V lost 5 bases to trimming and J lost 5 bases; unmatched junction nucleotides: 11. CDR3 size: 15 residues. Expressed TCRB transcripts were sequenced because the entire RNA isolate underwent reverse transcription. The assay was immunoSEQ multiplex PCR, and TCRdb's table has in-frame clones only and misses some. Here the sample spans about 360,000 clones, around 13% being singletons. The rearrangement joins TRBV29-1 to TRBJ2-3; 9 nucleotides align to TRBD1. The sequence was collected from a man between 18 and 29 years old in good health. The specimen sequenced was naive CD4+ T cells from blood. In nucleotides, the CDR3 is TGCAGCGTTATATTGGGACAGGGTGTAGGAGATACGCAGTATTTT. This encodes CSVILGQGVGDTQYF.